The rows below give T cell receptor beta chains drawn from one sample of a study of PD-1 blockade in classical Hodgkin lymphoma. Method: immunoSEQ multiplex PCR; TCRdb's copy keeps in-frame clones and lacks some. The profile shows over 7,500 clones, roughly nine tenths of them singletons. Sequencing was performed on peripheral blood mononuclear cells (PBMCs), taken at baseline. These receptor sequences come from a human donor with classical Hodgkin lymphoma. The conserved cysteine and the conserved F or W are not part of the CDR3 here. The D gene is left open where the match is weak. Rows may omit the clone size; those that give it use once, few, many or a size class.

D | length | V | size | CDR3
TRBD1 | 13 | TRBV28 | . | ASSPGQDWGYEQY
TRBD2 | 12 | TRBV7-9 | . | ASSLGLKFYEQY
. | 12 | TRBV30 | . | AWSLLGNYNEQF
TRBD1 | 12 | TRBV7-9 | . | ASSLNRGPYEQY
. | 14 | TRBV19 | . | ASSIEGVSNTDTQY
. | 13 | TRBV6-5 | . | ASSYLPQGTGELF
. | 12 | TRBV5-1 | . | ASSYIFRGETQY
. | 13 | TRBV11-2 | . | ASSLGGQPAETQY
TRBD1 | 13 | TRBV27 | . | ASSWGTGATDTQY
TRBD2 | 16 | TRBV14 | . | ASSQHSREAPYVYTQY
TRBD1 | 14 | TRBV7-8 | . | ASSLVPGQGFYEQY
TRBD2 | 14 | TRBV11-2 | few | ASSAAGTSYLNEQF